This note documents a single T cell receptor (beta chain) sequence. There is no known antigen for this receptor. No quality values exist for individual bases; no much larger clone is one base distant. Per the germline V gene, MNHEY is the CDR1 and SVGAGI is the CDR2. The V and J ends are trimmed by 2 bases and 4 bases, leaving 8 bases between them. From the cysteine through the phenylalanine, the CDR3 covers 14 amino acids. Only the CDR3 part of the read is kept: 42 bases, read in frame from the first base. This sample was taken from a study of radiation and T cells in renal cell carcinoma (dated by TCRdb to the early 2020s). Context from the whole study: TCR beta sequencing covered 55 or so samples in total, comprising approximately 25 tumors and around 27 peripheral blood samples. In the 55 or so samples combined, some 4 million unique CDR3 nucleotide sequences were found, encoding 2.5 million to 3 million unique CDR3 amino acid sequences.

Here is what the overall study found, with its caveats: TCR clonality was higher in irradiated tumors than in controls, as the top 100 clonotypes made up an average of about 54% of the repertoire in irradiated tumors compared with 43% in nephrectomy-only tumors. Because only small tumor regions of around 1 g were available, the study did not capture intratumoral heterogeneity. A greater number of dominant CDR3 motifs was detected in irradiated tumors than in control tumors, and a larger share of the repertoire was occupied by these motifs in irradiated tumors than in control tumors. With a single-armed trial design, the study had no way to address how radiation dose or scheduling affects the TCR repertoire.

TCR beta libraries were generated from genomic DNA with the immunoSEQ kit, following the manufacturer's recommendations. For library preparation, a first multiplex PCR was performed with proprietary primers, followed by a second PCR in which unique barcodes were added, and bead cleanups were performed after each round. Each sample batch included a kit-provided positive control reaction and a negative control reaction. The final libraries underwent checking on an Agilent 4200 TapeStation D1000 ScreenTape, volumetric pooling, and quantification by qPCR. Sequencing was performed on an Illumina NextSeq500 using a MidOutput 150-cycle cartridge, with 156 Read1 cycles, 15 Index1 cycles, and the kit custom primers. The pooled library was loaded at 1.0 pM, with a 20% PhiX control spiked in. In the authors' own workflow: Vendor-processed data were analyzed in R, and a clonotype was defined as all T cells sharing the same CDR3 nucleotide sequence. For clone abundance analyses, frequencies were normalized to the 10,000 most abundant clones per sample. Public T cell clones, which averaged fewer than five per sample, were excluded before analysis. The dominant motif analysis was done with ImmunoMap using the PAM10 matrix, a gap penalty of 30, and a homology threshold of 0.3, and motifs with a cumulative frequency of at least 0.01 were considered dominant. Sourced from immuneACCESS, this table was stored by TCRdb with only in-frame sequences that have V and J called. A share of the clones is absent; for the studies checked, an unresolved V gene accounts for under half, and the remainder has no known explanation. Clonal size and the V and J genes are those of that table, whereas D and trimming came from the DNA. The sample table records 13,000 or so clones; approximately 52% of these occur just once. Approximately 12% of the sample is held by the ten biggest clonotypes.

Taken with the paper, the label for time point translates to: tumor resected at nephrectomy. Interpreted using the paper, the treatment or condition label stands for: treatment-naive control, cytoreductive nephrectomy. Control tumors were obtained from treatment-naive renal cell carcinoma patients in whom cytoreductive nephrectomy was performed without prior radiation. Every patient's renal cell carcinoma showed clear cell pathology. Control tumors used for TCR sequencing were obtained from a handful of females and about a dozen males (median age approximately 60 years, range about 35 to 82) and were resected from about 2010 to 2015. The tumors were dissociated mechanically, digested with collagenase/hyaluronidase at 37 degrees C, processed in gentleMACS C tubes, and kept in liquid nitrogen. Genomic DNA for TCR sequencing was prepared using the QIAamp DNA Blood Mini Kit (Qiagen). Samples were included in the analyses only if all quality control checks were passed.

The chain employs TRBV6-5 and TRBJ1-4; 6 matching bases give a weak D call of TRBD1. The source was tumor tissue, collected from a patient whose treatment was nephrectomy without radiotherapy. The clonotype originates from a man aged 45 to 65 with renal cell carcinoma. The DNA sequence is as follows: TGTGCCAGCAGTTACGGACAGTTTAATGAAAAACTGTTTTTT. Translated, this is CASSYGQFNEKLFF.